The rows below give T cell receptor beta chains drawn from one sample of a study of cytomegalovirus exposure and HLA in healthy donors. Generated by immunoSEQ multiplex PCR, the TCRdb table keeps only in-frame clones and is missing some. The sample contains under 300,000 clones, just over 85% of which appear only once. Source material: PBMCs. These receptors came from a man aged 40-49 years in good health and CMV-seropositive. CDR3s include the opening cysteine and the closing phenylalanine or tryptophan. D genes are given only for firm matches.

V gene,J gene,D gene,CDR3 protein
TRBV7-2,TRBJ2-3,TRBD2,CASSLAGLGVTDTQYF
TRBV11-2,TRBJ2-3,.,CASSPGTGSMDTQYF
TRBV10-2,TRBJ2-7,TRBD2,CASSESAGAGEQYF
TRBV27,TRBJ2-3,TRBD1,CASKTGGVTDTQYF
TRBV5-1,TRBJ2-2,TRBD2,CASSRTSGSTGELFF
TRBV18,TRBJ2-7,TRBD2,CASSPGLADNEQYF
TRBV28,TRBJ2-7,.,CASSLGRHRAGEQYF
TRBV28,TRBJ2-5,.,CASSSGKETQYF
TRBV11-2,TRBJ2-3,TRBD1,CASSLATGVDTQYF
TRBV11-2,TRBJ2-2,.,CASSLTRPTGELFF
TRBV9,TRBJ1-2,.,CASSPRRFVEAYNENYGYTF
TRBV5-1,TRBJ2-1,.,CASSGQDNNEQFF
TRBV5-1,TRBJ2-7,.,CASSFAKGVLYEQYF
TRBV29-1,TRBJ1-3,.,CSVEGFQGTGNTIYF
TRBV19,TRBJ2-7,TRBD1,CASTGQGFNEQYF
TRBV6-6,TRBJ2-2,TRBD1,CASSYSGTGADGELFF
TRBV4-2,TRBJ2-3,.,CASSLSGGGGPTDTQYF
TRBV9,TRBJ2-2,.,CASSVATTRSTGELFF
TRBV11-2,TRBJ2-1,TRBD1,CASSRDRVTHEQFF
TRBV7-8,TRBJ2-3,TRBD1,CASSPTWTGSTDTQYF
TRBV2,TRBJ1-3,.,CASSVTGISGNTIYF
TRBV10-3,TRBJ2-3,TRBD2,CAISVGLAGPTDTQYF
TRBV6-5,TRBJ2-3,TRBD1,CASRGTGTDTQYF
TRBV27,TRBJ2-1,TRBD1,CASSLSGTGYNEQFF
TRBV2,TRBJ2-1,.,CAIKTRRNEQFF
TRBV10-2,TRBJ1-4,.,CASRDRDSERGKLFF
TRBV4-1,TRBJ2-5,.,CASSQDRGPTWTQYF
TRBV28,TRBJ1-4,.,CASSSLRARGNEKLFF
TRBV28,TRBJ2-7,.,CASSYSYEQYF
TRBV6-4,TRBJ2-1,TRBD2,CASIPGLATRNRYNEQFF
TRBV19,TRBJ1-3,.,CASSHRGSGNTIYF
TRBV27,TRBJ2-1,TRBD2,CASSFLSGSANEQFF
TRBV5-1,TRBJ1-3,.,CASSLAGSLRGNTIYF
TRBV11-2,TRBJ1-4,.,CASSSWTQTNEKLFF
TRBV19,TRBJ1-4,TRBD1,CASTRDRTNEKLFF
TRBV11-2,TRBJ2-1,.,CASSLVPGELDEQFF
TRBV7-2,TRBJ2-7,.,CASSLDRASYEQYF
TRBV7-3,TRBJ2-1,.,CASSPDRGWNEQFF
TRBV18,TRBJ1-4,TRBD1,CASSPLGTGGNEKLFF
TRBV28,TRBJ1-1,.,CASSPRRGDTEAFF
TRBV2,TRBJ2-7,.,CASSDGGSPSYEQYF
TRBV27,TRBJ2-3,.,CASSFFLTDTQYF
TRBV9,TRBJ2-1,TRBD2,CASSVAPTSGSENEQFF
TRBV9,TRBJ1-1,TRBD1,CASSVGGQTNTEAFF
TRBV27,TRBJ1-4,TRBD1,CASSLRQGGEKLFF
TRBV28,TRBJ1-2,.,CASSRQVSSGYGYTF
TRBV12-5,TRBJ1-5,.,CASGLVLRQVYSNQPQHF
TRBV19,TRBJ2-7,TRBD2,CASRATTSGDYEQYF
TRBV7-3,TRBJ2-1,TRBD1,CASRPQGAAINEQFF
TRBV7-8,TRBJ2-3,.,CASSFSGGTDTQYF
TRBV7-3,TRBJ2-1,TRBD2,CASSPSGLAGDEQFF
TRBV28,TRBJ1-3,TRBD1,CASSLRDRANTIYF
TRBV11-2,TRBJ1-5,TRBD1,CASSLDQGAGQPQHF